These 6 T cell receptor delta chains share one sample of origin, sequenced in a study of gamma-delta T cells after stem cell transplantation. TCRdb re-called the RT-PCR reads through CATT. The table includes some 1,300 delta-chain clones, roughly 2% detected once. The sample consisted of gamma-delta T cells. Receptors originate from a human donor. It is not recorded whose cells these are; they may come from a transplant donor.

The chain employs TRDV2 and TRDJ1; TRDD3 agrees at 8 bases. This CDR3 is built from 16 residues. The ends lost 4 bases at V and 0 bases at J; junction bases unmatched: 9. Germline V CDR1 and CDR2: GEAIGNYY, EKD. The CDR3 DNA reads TGTGCCTGTGAAAGACTCGTACTGGGGGACACCGATAAACTCATCTTT. Translating it yields CACERLVLGDTDKLIF.

Remarks on this clone: TCRdb's entry gives the protein of a much larger clone, which mismatches this DNA's translation at residue 11, likely from a read error; the protein reported here is translated from the DNA. The chain employs TRDV2 and TRDJ1; 8 bases are shared with TRDD3. CDR3 length: 16 amino acids. Losses at the gene ends were 3 bases for V and 4 bases for J; bases not matched to a gene: 12. In germline, CDR1 is GEAIGNYY, CDR2 EKD. The CDR3 protein is CACDVLGGKDIDKLIF. The CDR3 DNA sequence: TGTGCCTGTGACGTACTGGGGGGCAAGGACATCGATAAACTCATCTTT.

This clone was counted a few times. TCRdb lists the protein of a much larger clone for this DNA, which differs at residue 16, so this is likely a read error; the protein given here is translated from the DNA itself. V gene TRDV2 combines with J gene TRDJ1; 8 bases match TRDD3. The CDR3 sequence is 18 residues long. The germline V gene has CDR1 GEAIGNYY and CDR2 EKD. The CDR3 loop reads CACDTLSLGDANTDKPIF. For the CDR3, the DNA is TGTGCCTGTGACACCCTCTCGCTGGGGGACGCAAACACCGATAAACCCATCTTT.

This clone occurred a few times. This may be a read error: a much more frequent sequence differs by one nucleotide. The same CDR3 can be traced to other DNA sequences in this sample. V is TRDV2 and J is TRDJ1, with 13 bases identical to TRDD3. Germline values: CDR1 GEAIGNYY, CDR2 EKD. The CDR3 spans 18 residues. CDR3 DNA: TGTGCATGTGACACCGTACCACTGGGGGATACGAACACCGATAAACTCATCTTT. Amino acid sequence: CACDTVPLGDTNTDKLIF.

This clone was observed a few times. Translating this DNA gives a protein that differs at residue 10 from the TCRdb one, which belongs to a much larger clone; a read error is likely, and the protein shown is this translation. V is TRDV2 and J is TRDJ1, with D possibly TRDD3 on 5 matching bases. Germline CDR1 and CDR2: GEAIGNYY and EKD. This CDR3 comprises 17 residues. Trimming took 0 bases from V and 1 from J, leaving 17 bases between them. CDR3: CACDTVVRGASTDKLIF. CDR3 in DNA: TGTGCCTGTGACACCGTCGTTAGGGGAGCCAGCACCGATAAACTCATCTTT.

In this sample, this clone is medium-sized (0.01 to 0.1%). This likely stems from a read error, as it lies one base from a far larger clone. Other DNA sequences from this sample encode an identical CDR3 as well. V and J are TRDV2 and TRDJ1, with a weak D call TRDD3 (7 bases). The germline gives CDR1 GEAIGNYY, CDR2 EKD. The length of the CDR3 is 16 residues. CDR3 protein: CACDTVGGRPTDKLIF. In nucleotides, the CDR3 is TGTGCCTGTGACACCGTTGGGGGACGTCCTACCGATAAACTCATCTTC.